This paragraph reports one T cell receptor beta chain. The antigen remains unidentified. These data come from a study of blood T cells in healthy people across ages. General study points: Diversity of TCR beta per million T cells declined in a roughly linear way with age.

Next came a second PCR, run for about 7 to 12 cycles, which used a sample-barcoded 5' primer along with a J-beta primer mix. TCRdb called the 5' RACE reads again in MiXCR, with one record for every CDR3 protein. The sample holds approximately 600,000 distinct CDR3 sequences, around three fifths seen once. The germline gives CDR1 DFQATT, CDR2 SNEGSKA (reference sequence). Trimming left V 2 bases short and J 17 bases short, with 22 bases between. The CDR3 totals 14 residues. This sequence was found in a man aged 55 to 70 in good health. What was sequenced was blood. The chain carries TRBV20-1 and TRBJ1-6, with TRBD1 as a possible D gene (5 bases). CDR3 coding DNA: TGCAGTGCTAGAAAGGGGCAGGGACCTCGAGGAGTCCACTTT. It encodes CSARKGQGPRGVHF.